The text below deals with one T cell receptor beta chain. Which antigen it targets is not known. No per-base quality is available; no much larger clone lies one base away. This sample stems from a study of blood T cell repertoires in COVID-19 (dated by TCRdb to 2018 to 2020). Context from the whole study: Samples from collaborators originated in the United States, Italy and Spain and spanned both the acute and convalescent phases of COVID-19. Subjects who had been exposed to COVID-19, were actively infected with it, or had recovered from it provided the deeply sampled blood TCRbeta repertoires that made up the dataset. The samples were drawn from the first 160 participants of the ongoing ImmuneRACE study and from 950 to 1,500 subjects provided by 6 global collaborators. The prospective study material was composed of cDNA or gDNA derived from T cells, B-cell-depleted T cells, or PBMCs. The repertoires were released in a freely available public database meant as a resource for research on the immune response to SARS-CoV-2. Where available, HLA class I and class II types were obtained from metadata supplied by the sample provider rather than from assay-based typing. The sample metadata nearly always contained a de-identified subject ID, COVID-19 status, age in years and sex. General conclusions and limits of the study: Clinical and demographic metadata were provided uncurated, with the amount varying by source and participant.

Samples from volunteer blood donors who had recovered from COVID-19 were contributed by a second Seattle source. Collaborating institutions collected whole blood in K2EDTA tubes following their own protocols. For TCRbeta analysis, collaborators shipped samples in one of three forms: frozen whole blood, isolated PBMCs, or DNA extracted from either of those sample types. TCRbeta CDR3 regions were amplified from genomic DNA by means of the immunoSEQ Assay, a bias-controlled multiplex PCR. On the study's bioinformatics: Within the assay, amplification of reference gene primers was used to estimate how many nucleated cells each sample contained. To quantify the absolute abundance of each unique TCRbeta CDR3 rearrangement, sequence reads were collapsed and filtered. For each sample, productive Simpson clonality was calculated as the square root of Simpson's diversity index over productive rearrangements. TCRdb re-hosts the immuneACCESS table, in-frame sequences only. Its copies lack some clones; in the studies checked, an unresolved V gene accounts for under half of them, and the cause for the rest is not known. Clonal size and the V and J genes are those of that table, whereas D and trimming came from the DNA. The table for this sample lists roughly 120,000 clones; roughly nine tenths of them were counted only once. Approximately 8% of the sample rests with the top ten.

Including cysteine and phenylalanine, the CDR3 has 15 amino acids. Only the CDR3 DNA is retained, 45 bases long and in frame from the first base. The germline V and J ends show losses of 7 bases and 7 bases respectively, and no gene match explains 10 bases of the junction. In the germline V gene, CDR1 corresponds to MNHGY and CDR2 to SVAAGI. This TCR derives from a man in his 70s who had recovered from COVID-19. Sample: peripheral blood. The receptor chain draws on TRBV6-9 and TRBJ2-2; 9 bases in between match TRBD2. The DNA is TGTGCCAGCACATTAGCGGGAGAAGCGATCGGGGAGCTGTTTTTT. Its coded protein is CASTLAGEAIGELFF.